Listed below are T cell receptor beta chains from one sample, sequenced in a study of blood T cell repertoires in COVID-19. The method was immunoSEQ multiplex PCR; TCRdb's version includes in-frame clones alone and lacks a portion of them. This table has about 150,000 clones, around 90% appearing once. Sequencing was done on a sample of peripheral blood. Receptors originate from a man aged 60 to 75 with acute or convalescent COVID-19. Both conserved end residues are part of each CDR3. The D gene is left open where the match is weak. Clone size appears in some rows only: once, few, many, or a class for an expanded clone.

d_call	v_call	clone_size	j_call	cdr3_length	cdr3_aa	cdr3_nt
NA	TRBV2	NA	TRBJ1-1	11	CASSAEGTAFF	TGTGCCAGCAGTGCCGAGGGAACAGCTTTCTTT
NA	TRBV7-6	NA	TRBJ1-3	14	CASSLRSSGNTIYF	TGTGCCAGCAGCTTGAGGAGCTCTGGAAACACCATATATTTT
TRBD1	TRBV2	NA	TRBJ2-1	16	CASSAPGTGVIGEQFF	TGTGCCAGCAGTGCGCCCGGGACAGGGGTTATCGGTGAGCAGTTCTTC
TRBD1	TRBV18	NA	TRBJ2-1	16	CASSILGQGAYNEQFF	TGTGCCAGCTCGATTCTCGGACAGGGGGCATACAATGAGCAGTTCTTC
NA	TRBV30	once	TRBJ1-1	13	CAWSSTRNTEAFF	TGTGCCTGGAGCTCTACGAGGAACACTGAAGCTTTCTTT
NA	TRBV19	NA	TRBJ1-5	13	CASSIRVDQPQHF	TGTGCCAGTAGTATTAGAGTCGATCAGCCCCAGCATTTT
NA	TRBV7-9	NA	TRBJ1-4	12	CASSQSRDNLFF	TGTGCCAGCAGCCAAAGCCGGGACAATCTGTTTTTT
NA	TRBV18	NA	TRBJ2-1	17	CASLPRLGGTVDNEQFF	TGTGCCAGCTTACCGCGATTGGGGGGTACGGTAGACAATGAGCAGTTCTTC
NA	TRBV30	NA	TRBJ2-7	11	CAWSVLDEQYF	TGTGCCTGGAGTGTACTGGACGAGCAGTACTTC
NA	TRBV15	NA	TRBJ1-6	16	CATSRDPPGNNSPLHF	TGTGCCACCAGCAGAGACCCCCCAGGGAATAATTCACCCCTCCACTTT
NA	TRBV19	NA	TRBJ1-1	14	CASNPVTGNTEAFF	TGTGCCAGCAACCCGGTGACTGGGAACACTGAAGCTTTCTTT
NA	TRBV14	once	TRBJ1-1	15	CASSPNGLVNTEAFF	TGTGCCAGCAGTCCTAACGGTCTGGTGAACACTGAAGCTTTCTTT
TRBD1	TRBV14	NA	TRBJ1-2	13	CASSQWTGGGYTF	TGTGCCAGCAGCCAGTGGACAGGCGGCGGCTACACCTTC
NA	TRBV18	NA	TRBJ2-2	14	CASSPDRGRGELFF	TGTGCCAGCTCACCAGATAGAGGGCGCGGGGAGCTGTTTTTT
TRBD2	TRBV5-4	NA	TRBJ2-3	16	CASSLKAGGPRDTQYF	TGTGCCAGCAGCTTGAAAGCGGGGGGGCCGAGGGATACGCAGTATTTT
NA	TRBV6-5	NA	TRBJ1-6	15	CASIPPRRGNSPLHF	TGTGCCAGCATCCCCCCCCGGAGGGGTAATTCACCCCTCCACTTT
TRBD1	TRBV2	once	TRBJ1-3	15	CASSGDRPPGNTIYF	TGTGCCAGCAGTGGGGACAGGCCGCCTGGAAACACCATATATTTT
NA	TRBV25-1	NA	TRBJ1-3	14	CASSVGTYGNTIYF	TGTGCCAGCAGTGTCGGGACATACGGAAACACCATATATTTT
NA	TRBV29-1	few	TRBJ1-1	12	CSVAQTNTEAFF	TGCAGCGTTGCACAGACGAACACTGAAGCTTTCTTT
TRBD1	TRBV6-5	NA	TRBJ1-4	15	CASSKRGTGGEKLFF	TGTGCCAGCAGTAAAAGGGGGACAGGCGGTGAAAAACTGTTTTTT
NA	TRBV2	once	TRBJ1-2	13	CASIIVPNYGYTF	TGTGCCAGCATTATAGTTCCAAACTATGGCTACACCTTC
NA	TRBV4-3	NA	TRBJ2-7	13	CASSQDRQFEQYF	TGCGCCAGCAGCCAAGATCGACAGTTCGAGCAGTACTTC
TRBD1	TRBV6-5	NA	TRBJ1-2	15	CASSYNRGNSGGYTF	TGTGCCAGCAGTTACAACAGGGGGAACTCTGGTGGCTACACCTTC
NA	TRBV19	NA	TRBJ2-7	13	CASSNRDFYEQYF	TGTGCCAGTAGTAACAGGGATTTCTACGAGCAGTACTTC
TRBD1	TRBV24-1	NA	TRBJ2-2	16	CATSRDRSINTGELFF	TGTGCCACCAGCAGGGACAGGTCTATCAACACCGGGGAGCTGTTTTTT
NA	TRBV4-2	NA	TRBJ2-3	14	CASSQEETTDTQYF	TGTGCCAGCAGCCAAGAGGAGACTACAGATACGCAGTATTTT
TRBD1	TRBV5-1	NA	TRBJ1-4	13	CASSWTGYEKLFF	TGCGCCAGCAGCTGGACAGGGTATGAAAAACTGTTTTTT
TRBD1	TRBV4-3	NA	TRBJ2-1	16	CASSQDLTGGYNEQFF	TGCGCCAGCAGCCAAGACCTGACAGGGGGATACAATGAGCAGTTCTTC
NA	TRBV18	NA	TRBJ1-2	13	CASSPPSNYGYTF	TGTGCCAGCTCACCCCCCAGTAACTATGGCTACACCTTC
NA	TRBV7-2	few	TRBJ1-5	14	CASSLARTNQPQHF	TGTGCCAGCAGCTTAGCGCGTACCAATCAGCCCCAGCATTTT
NA	TRBV2	NA	TRBJ1-2	16	CASSEFIGQLNYGYTF	TGTGCCAGCAGTGAATTTATAGGACAGCTTAACTATGGCTACACCTTC
NA	TRBV5-1	NA	TRBJ2-5	15	CASSLVANSRETQYF	TGCGCCAGCAGCTTGGTGGCCAACAGTCGGGAGACCCAGTACTTC
NA	TRBV27	many	TRBJ2-7	14	CASSLTPGHYEQYF	TGTGCCAGCAGTCTAACCCCCGGACACTACGAGCAGTACTTC